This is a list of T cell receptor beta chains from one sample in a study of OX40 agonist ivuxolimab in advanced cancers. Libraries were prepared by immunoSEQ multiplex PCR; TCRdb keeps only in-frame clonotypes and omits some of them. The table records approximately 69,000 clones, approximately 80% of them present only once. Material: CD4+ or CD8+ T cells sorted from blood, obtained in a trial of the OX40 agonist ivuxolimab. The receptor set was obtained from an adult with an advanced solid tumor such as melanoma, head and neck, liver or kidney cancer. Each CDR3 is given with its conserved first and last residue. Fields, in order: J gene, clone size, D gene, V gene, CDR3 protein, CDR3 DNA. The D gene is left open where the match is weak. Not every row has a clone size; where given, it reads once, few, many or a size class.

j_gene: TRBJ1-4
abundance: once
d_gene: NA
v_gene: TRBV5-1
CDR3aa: CASSTSPDRNNEKLFF
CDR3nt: TGCGCCAGCAGCACGTCCCCCGACAGGAATAATGAAAAACTGTTTTTT

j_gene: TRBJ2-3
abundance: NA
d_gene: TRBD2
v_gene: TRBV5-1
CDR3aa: CASSSTSGSTDTQYF
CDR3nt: TGCGCCAGCAGTTCCACTAGCGGGAGCACAGATACGCAGTATTTT

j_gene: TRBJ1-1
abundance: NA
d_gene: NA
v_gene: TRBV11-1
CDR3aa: CASSLVLGTEAFF
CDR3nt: TGTGCCAGCAGCTTAGTTTTGGGCACTGAAGCTTTCTTT

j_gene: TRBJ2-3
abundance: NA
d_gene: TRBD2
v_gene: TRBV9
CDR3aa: CASSLGGLAGTDTQYF
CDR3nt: TGTGCCAGCAGCCTGGGGGGACTAGCGGGCACAGATACGCAGTATTTT

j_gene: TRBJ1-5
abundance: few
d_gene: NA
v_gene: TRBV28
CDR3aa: CASSRWTVNQPQHF
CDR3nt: TGTGCCAGCAGTCGCTGGACAGTTAATCAGCCCCAGCATTTT

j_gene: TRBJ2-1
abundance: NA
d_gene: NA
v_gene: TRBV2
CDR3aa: CASIGLTGYNEQFF
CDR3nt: TGTGCCAGCATAGGGTTGACGGGTTACAATGAGCAGTTCTTC

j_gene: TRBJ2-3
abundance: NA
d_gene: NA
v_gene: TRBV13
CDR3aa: CASSPPNVDTDTQYF
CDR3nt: TGTGCCAGCAGCCCTCCCAACGTCGACACAGATACGCAGTATTTT

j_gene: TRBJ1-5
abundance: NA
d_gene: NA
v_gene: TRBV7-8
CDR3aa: CASSLDLTRSSNQPQHF
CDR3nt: TGTGCCAGCAGCTTAGACCTTACCAGGTCAAGCAATCAGCCCCAGCATTTT

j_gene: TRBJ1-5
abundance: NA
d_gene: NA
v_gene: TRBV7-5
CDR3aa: CVRSSDRGYNQPQHF
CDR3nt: TGTGTCAGAAGCTCGGACAGGGGCTACAATCAGCCCCAGCATTTT

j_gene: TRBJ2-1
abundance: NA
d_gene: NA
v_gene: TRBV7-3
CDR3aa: CASSLRGPPNEQFF
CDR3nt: TGTGCCAGCAGCTTAAGGGGGCCACCTAATGAGCAGTTCTTC

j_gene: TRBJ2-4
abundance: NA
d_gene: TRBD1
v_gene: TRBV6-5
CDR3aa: CASSLTDRAAQYF
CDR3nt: TGTGCCAGCAGCTTAACCGACAGGGCCGCGCAGTACTTC

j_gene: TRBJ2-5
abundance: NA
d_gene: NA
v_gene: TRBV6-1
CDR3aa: CASVQQETQYF
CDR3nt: TGTGCCAGCGTTCAGCAAGAGACCCAGTACTTC

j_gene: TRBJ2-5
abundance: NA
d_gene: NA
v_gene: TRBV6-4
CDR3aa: CASSPTRIETQYF
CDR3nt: TGTGCCAGCAGTCCTACTAGAATCGAGACCCAGTACTTC

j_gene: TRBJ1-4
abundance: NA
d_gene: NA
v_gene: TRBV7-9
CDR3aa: CASSSPGPNEKLFF
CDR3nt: TGTGCCAGCAGCTCCCCGGGGCCTAATGAAAAACTGTTTTTT

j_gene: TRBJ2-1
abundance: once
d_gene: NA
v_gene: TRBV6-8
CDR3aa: CASRGLGASSYNEQFF
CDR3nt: TGTGCCAGCAGGGGCTTGGGGGCGAGCTCCTACAATGAGCAGTTCTTC

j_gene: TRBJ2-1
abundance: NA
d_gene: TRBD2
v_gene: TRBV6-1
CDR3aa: CASSQREHNEQFF
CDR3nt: TGTGCCAGCAGTCAGCGGGAGCACAATGAGCAGTTCTTC

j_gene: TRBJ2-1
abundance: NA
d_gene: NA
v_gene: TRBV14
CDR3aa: CASSQYYEQFF
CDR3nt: TGTGCCAGCAGCCAATACTATGAGCAGTTCTTC

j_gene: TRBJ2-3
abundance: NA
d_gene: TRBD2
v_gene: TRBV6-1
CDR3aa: CASLAGGDADTQYF
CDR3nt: TGTGCCAGTCTAGCGGGAGGTGATGCAGATACGCAGTATTTT

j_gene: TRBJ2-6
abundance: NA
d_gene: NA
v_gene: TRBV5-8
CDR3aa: CASSFSGANVLTF
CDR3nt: TGTGCCAGCAGTTTCTCTGGGGCCAACGTCCTGACTTTC

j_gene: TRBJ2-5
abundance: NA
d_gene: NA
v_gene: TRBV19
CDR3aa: CASRGKTRGYQETQYF
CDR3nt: TGTGCCAGTAGGGGGAAGACTAGGGGATACCAAGAGACCCAGTACTTC

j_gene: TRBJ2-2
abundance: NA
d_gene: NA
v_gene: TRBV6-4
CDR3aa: CASLRELFF
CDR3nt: TGTGCCAGTCTACGTGAGCTGTTTTTT

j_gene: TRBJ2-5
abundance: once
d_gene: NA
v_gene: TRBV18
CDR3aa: CASSPGPDLTQYF
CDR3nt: TGTGCCAGCTCACCAGGGCCAGACTTGACCCAGTACTTC

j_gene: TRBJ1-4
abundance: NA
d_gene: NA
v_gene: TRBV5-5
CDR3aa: CASSFRGPATNEKLFF
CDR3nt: TGTGCCAGCAGCTTTCGGGGCCCAGCAACTAATGAAAAACTGTTTTTT

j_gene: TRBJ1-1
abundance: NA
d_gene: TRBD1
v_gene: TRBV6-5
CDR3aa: CASSLDRGVNTEAFF
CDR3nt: TGTGCCAGCAGTCTGGACAGGGGGGTGAACACTGAAGCTTTCTTT

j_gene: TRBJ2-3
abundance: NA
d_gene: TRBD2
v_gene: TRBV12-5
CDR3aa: CASERGLSTDTQYF
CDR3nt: TGTGCTAGTGAGCGGGGGCTGAGCACAGATACGCAGTATTTT

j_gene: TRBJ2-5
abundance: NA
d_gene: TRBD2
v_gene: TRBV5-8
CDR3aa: CASSGGDGLAAQETQYF
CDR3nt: TGTGCCAGCAGCGGGGGAGATGGACTAGCGGCTCAAGAGACCCAGTACTTC

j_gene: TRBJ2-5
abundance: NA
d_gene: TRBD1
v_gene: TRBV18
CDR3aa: CASSPIQGERETQYF
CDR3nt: TGTGCCAGCTCACCAATACAGGGGGAGAGGGAGACCCAGTACTTC

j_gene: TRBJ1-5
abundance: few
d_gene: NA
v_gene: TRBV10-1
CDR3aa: CASSLRRGVDQPQHF
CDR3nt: TGCGCCAGCAGTCTACGACGGGGGGTAGATCAGCCCCAGCATTTT

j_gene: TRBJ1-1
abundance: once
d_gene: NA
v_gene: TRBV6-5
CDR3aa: CASSRRGGEAFF
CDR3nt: TGTGCCAGCAGTCGGAGGGGGGGGGAAGCTTTCTTT

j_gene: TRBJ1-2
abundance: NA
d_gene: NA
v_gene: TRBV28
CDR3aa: CASSPVDRYGYTF
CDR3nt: TGTGCCAGCAGTCCCGTCGACAGGTATGGCTACACCTTC

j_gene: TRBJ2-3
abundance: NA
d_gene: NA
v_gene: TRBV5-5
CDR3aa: CASSSRTGTDTQYF
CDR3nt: TGTGCCAGCAGCTCTCGGACAGGCACAGATACGCAGTATTTT

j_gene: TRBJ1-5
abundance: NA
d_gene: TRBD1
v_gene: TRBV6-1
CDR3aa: CASSERTGYSNQPQHF
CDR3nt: TGTGCCAGCAGTGAACGGACAGGCTATAGCAATCAGCCCCAGCATTTT

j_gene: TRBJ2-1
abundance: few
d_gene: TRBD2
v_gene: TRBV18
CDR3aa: CASHSGVYNEQFF
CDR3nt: TGTGCCAGTCATAGCGGGGTTTACAATGAGCAGTTCTTC

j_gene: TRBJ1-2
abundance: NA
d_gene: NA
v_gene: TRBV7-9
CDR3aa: CASSADSWLYGYTF
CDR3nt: TGTGCCAGCAGCGCCGACAGTTGGCTCTATGGCTACACCTTC

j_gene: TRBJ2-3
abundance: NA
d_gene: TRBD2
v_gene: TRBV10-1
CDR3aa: CASSPRLAEYTDTQYF
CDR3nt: TGCGCCAGCAGTCCAAGACTAGCGGAGTACACAGATACGCAGTATTTT

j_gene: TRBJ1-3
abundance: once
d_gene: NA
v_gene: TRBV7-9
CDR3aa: CASSLDRPSGNTIYF
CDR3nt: TGTGCCAGCAGCCTAGACAGACCCTCTGGAAACACCATATATTTT

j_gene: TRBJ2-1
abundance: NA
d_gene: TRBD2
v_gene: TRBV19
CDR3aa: CATSSGGAGNEQFF
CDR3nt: TGTGCCACCTCCAGCGGGGGGGCTGGGAATGAGCAGTTCTTC

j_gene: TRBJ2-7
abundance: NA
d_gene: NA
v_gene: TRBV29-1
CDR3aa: CSVSSRAGEQYF
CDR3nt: TGCAGCGTTTCAAGTAGGGCAGGCGAGCAGTACTTC

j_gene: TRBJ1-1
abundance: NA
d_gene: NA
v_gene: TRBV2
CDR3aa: CASSDLGATEAFF
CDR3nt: TGTGCCAGCAGTGACCTGGGGGCCACTGAAGCTTTCTTT

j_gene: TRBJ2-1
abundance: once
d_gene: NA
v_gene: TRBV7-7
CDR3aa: CASSQGPSSYNEQFF
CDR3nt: TGTGCTAGCAGTCAAGGCCCCAGCTCCTACAATGAGCAGTTCTTC

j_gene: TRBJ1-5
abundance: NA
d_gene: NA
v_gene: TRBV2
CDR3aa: CASSEVGPRGPQHF
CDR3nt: TGTGCCAGCAGTGAAGTAGGCCCTCGGGGGCCCCAGCATTTT

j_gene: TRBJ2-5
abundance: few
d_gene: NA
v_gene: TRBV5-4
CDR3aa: CASSLEPSARGETQYF
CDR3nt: TGTGCCAGCAGCTTGGAGCCTTCAGCTAGAGGGGAGACCCAGTACTTC

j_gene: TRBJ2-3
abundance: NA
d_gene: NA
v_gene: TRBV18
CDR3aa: CASSPAQDTQYF
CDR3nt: TGTGCCAGCTCACCCGCACAAGATACGCAGTATTTT

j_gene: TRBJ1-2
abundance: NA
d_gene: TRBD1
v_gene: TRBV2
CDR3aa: CASTNRQGTLGGYTF
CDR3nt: TGTGCCAGCACGAACCGACAGGGAACCTTAGGTGGCTACACCTTC

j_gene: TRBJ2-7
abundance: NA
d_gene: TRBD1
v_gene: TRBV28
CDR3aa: CASSSRTGHYEQYF
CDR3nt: TGTGCCAGCAGTTCTCGGACAGGGCACTACGAGCAGTACTTC

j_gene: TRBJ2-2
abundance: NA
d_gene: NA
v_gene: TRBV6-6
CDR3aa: CASRPGTGELFF
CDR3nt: TGTGCCAGCAGACCAGGGACCGGGGAGCTGTTTTTT

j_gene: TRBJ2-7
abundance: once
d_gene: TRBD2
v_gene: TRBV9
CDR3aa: CASSQARTSGYEQYF
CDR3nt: TGTGCCAGCAGCCAAGCCCGGACTAGCGGCTACGAGCAGTACTTC

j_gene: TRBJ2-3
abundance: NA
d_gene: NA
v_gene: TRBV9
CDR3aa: CASSPGVVDTQYF
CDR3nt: TGTGCCAGCAGCCCCGGTGTCGTGGATACGCAGTATTTT

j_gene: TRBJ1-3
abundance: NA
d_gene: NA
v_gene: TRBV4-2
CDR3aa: CASSQDSRRALSGNTIYF
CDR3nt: TGTGCCAGCAGCCAAGATAGCAGAAGAGCGCTCTCTGGAAACACCATATATTTT